These T cell receptor beta chains were read from a single sample in a study of cytomegalovirus exposure and HLA in healthy donors. Assay used: immunoSEQ multiplex PCR; TCRdb lists only in-frame clones, some missing. The data contain under 300,000 clones, over 90% of them seen just once; the ten biggest clones take up around 1.7%. The source material was PBMCs. These receptor sequences come from a girl aged 2 to 10 in good health and CMV-seronegative. Both conserved end residues are part of each CDR3. A D gene is named only where the DNA matches it firmly. A row's size may be missing; if present it is once, few, many or a size class.

TRBV27	-	-	13	TRBJ2-7	TGTGCCAGCAGGAGACCGGGGGTCTTCGAGCAGTACTTC	CASRRPGVFEQYF
TRBV21-1	-	-	17	TRBJ2-4	TGTGCCAGCAGCAAAGTCGTGGGAGGCCTAGCCAAAAACATTCAGTACTTC	CASSKVVGGLAKNIQYF
TRBV7-9	-	-	13	TRBJ1-1	TGTGCCAGCAGCTTAGTTTTCTCCACTGAAGCTTTCTTT	CASSLVFSTEAFF
TRBV9	-	TRBD2	14	TRBJ2-7	TGTGCCAGCAGTCAGACTAGCGGGATAGACGAGCAGTACTTC	CASSQTSGIDEQYF
TRBV10-3	-	TRBD1	14	TRBJ1-2	TGTGCCATCAGCGATCCTACAGGGGGTCGGGGCTACACCTTC	CAISDPTGGRGYTF
TRBV15	-	TRBD2	16	TRBJ2-3	TGTGCCACCAGCAGAGATCTGGCGGGGGGCACAGATACGCAGTATTTT	CATSRDLAGGTDTQYF
TRBV10-2	-	TRBD1	14	TRBJ1-4	TGCGCCAGCAGTGGACAGGGGGCGACCAGTTCGTTGTTTTTT	CASSGQGATSSLFF
TRBV7-9	-	TRBD2	16	TRBJ2-1	TGTTCCAGCAGCCAGGGACTAGCGGGAGGTGTGAATGAGCAGTTCTTC	CSSSQGLAGGVNEQFF
TRBV6-5	once	TRBD1	13	TRBJ1-5	TGTGCCAGCAGTCGAGGACAGGGGGCGTCCCAGCATTTT	CASSRGQGASQHF
TRBV30	-	-	14	TRBJ1-4	TGTGCCTGGAGTGTCGTCAGGGCCGACGAAAAACTGTTTTTT	CAWSVVRADEKLFF